This TCR beta chain came from a study of T cells expressing NK-cell markers. CDR3 length: 18 residues. TCRdb reprocessed the 5' RACE reads and stores each CDR3 protein as one record, lacking DNA. Recorded here are 350,000 to 450,000 distinct CDR3 sequences; the top ten clones represent roughly 5.2%. Source material: blood T cells: a sorted CD56 or NKG2C T cell subset, CD4+ or CD8+ T cells, or bulk PBMC T cells (not recorded which). This chain uses TRBV12-3 or TRBV12-4 with TRBJ2-3; the TCRdb D gene call, TRBD2, has no DNA to confirm it. This receptor was taken from a man aged 18-75 years in good health. The CDR3 here is CASSLPPGLAGGPDTQYF.